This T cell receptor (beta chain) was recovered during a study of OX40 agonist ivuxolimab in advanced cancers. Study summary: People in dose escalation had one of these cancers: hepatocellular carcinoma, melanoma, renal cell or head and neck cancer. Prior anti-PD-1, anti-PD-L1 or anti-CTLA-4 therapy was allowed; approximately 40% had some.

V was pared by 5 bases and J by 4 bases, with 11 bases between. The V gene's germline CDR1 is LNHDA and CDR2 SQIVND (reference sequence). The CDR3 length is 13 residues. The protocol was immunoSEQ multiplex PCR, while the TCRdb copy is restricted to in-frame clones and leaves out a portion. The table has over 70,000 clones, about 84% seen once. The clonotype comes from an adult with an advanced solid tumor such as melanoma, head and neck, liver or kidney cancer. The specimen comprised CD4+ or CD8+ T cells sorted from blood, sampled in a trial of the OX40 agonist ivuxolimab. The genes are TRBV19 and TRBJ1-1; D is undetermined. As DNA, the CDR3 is TGTGCCAGTAGTCCTCACACGAGCACTGAAGCTTTCTTT. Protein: CASSPHTSTEAFF.